These 26 T cell receptor beta chains share one sample of origin, sequenced in a study of shared clonotypes between healthy human individuals. Libraries were prepared by immunoSEQ multiplex PCR; TCRdb keeps only in-frame clonotypes and omits some of them. This table holds more than 2,000,000 clones, approximately 92% found once. The sample consisted of naive CD4+ T cells sorted from blood. Noted subset: CD45RA+ positively selected. The receptors stem from a young man in good health.

V and J are TRBV28 and TRBJ2-4; either TRBD1 or TRBD2 may supply D (5 bases each). Germline V gene sequence: CDR1 MDHEN, CDR2 SYDVKM. V gave up 3 bases and J gave up 8 bases, with 23 bases separating them. The CDR3 length is 17 residues. The CDR3 reads CASSFHPRDPRKDIQYF. CDR3 bases: TGTGCCAGCAGTTTCCATCCCCGGGACCCCCGAAAGGACATTCAGTACTTC.

In its sample, this clone was seen once. The chain combines TRBV27 with TRBJ2-1, with 12 bases fitting TRBD2. This CDR3 has 16 amino acids. The V and J ends lost 7 bases and 10 bases, in that order; junction bases with no gene match: 14. CDR1 and CDR2 from the germline V gene are MNHEY and SMNVEV (reference sequence). In nucleotides, the CDR3 is TGTGCCAGCACCAAAATTCCGGGACTAGCGGGTAACGAGCAGTTCTTC. It specifies CASTKIPGLAGNEQFF.

This clone has just one count. The sample contains more than one DNA sequence encoding this CDR3. The chain carries TRBV5-1 and TRBJ2-2; no firm D call. The CDR3 has 13 residues. Germline V gene data show CDR1 as SGHRS and CDR2 as YFSETQ. The V and J ends lost 1 base and 5 bases respectively, with 6 bases between them. The CDR3 nucleotides are TGCGCCAGCAGCTTGCCCGGGACCGGGGAGCTGTTTTTT. As protein: CASSLPGTGELFF.

This clone was counted once. Germline and junction disagree at one end, which may indicate a read error. This chain uses TRBV5-1 with TRBJ2-5; 12 bases are a match to TRBD1. Germline-derived CDR1 and CDR2 are SGHRS and YFSETQ. This CDR3 is 17 amino acids long. The CDR3 coding sequence is TGCGCCAGCAGCCCCGGGACAGGGGGCGCGATGGGAGAGGCCCAGTACTTC. Protein product: CASSPGTGGAMGEAQYF.

The chain recombines TRBV2 with TRBJ2-1, with D possibly TRBD1 on 6 matching bases. Germline lookup yields CDR1 SNHLY and CDR2 FYNNEI. The CDR3 is 13 amino acids. V shed 5 bases and J shed 4 bases, with 9 bases lying between them. The CDR3 loop is CASSQDRYNEQFF. CDR3 bases: TGTGCCAGCAGTCAGGACAGATACAATGAGCAGTTCTTC.

Only one count was recorded for this clone. CDR3 nucleotides: TGCGCCAGCAGGGAGGGGACAGGGAAGGAGACCCAGTACTTC. It codes for CASREGTGKETQYF. This chain uses TRBV5-1 with TRBJ2-5; TRBD1 matches at 9 bases. The V segment lost 5 bases and the J segment 5 bases; nucleotides outside the gene matches: 7. CDR1 is SGHRS, CDR2 YFSETQ, per germline. This CDR3 comprises 14 residues. The full variable domain, its missing parts supplied by reference TRBV5-1 and TRBJ2-5, is KAGVTQTPRYLIKTRGQQVTLSCSPISGHRSVSWYQQTPGQGLQFLFEYFSETQRNKGNFPGRFSGRQFSNSRSEMNVSTLELGDSALYLCASREGTGKETQYFGPGTRLLVL.

The chain links TRBV30 to TRBJ2-2; D is unclear. The CDR3 runs to 13 residues. Germline V gene lookup returns CDR1 GTSNPN and CDR2 SVGIG (reference sequence). V dropped 3 bases and J dropped 0 bases, with 5 bases sitting between them. The CDR3 loop is CAWRAPNTGELFF. DNA for the CDR3: TGTGCCTGGAGAGCGCCGAACACCGGGGAGCTGTTTTTT.

The V and J genes are TRBV6-6 and TRBJ2-1; the D gene is possibly TRBD2 (6 bases). CDR1 and CDR2 (germline): MNHNY, SVGAGI (reference sequence). Trimming left V 6 bases short and J 7 bases short, with 19 bases between. This CDR3 spans 15 amino acids. CDR3: CASRPGGAAANEQFF. DNA of the CDR3: TGTGCCAGCAGACCCGGGGGAGCGGCTGCTAATGAGCAGTTCTTC.

The chain combines TRBV30 with TRBJ2-7; no clear D gene. The CDR3 contains 13 residues. V lost 0 bases and J 4 bases, leaving 10 bases between the germline ends. Germline V gene data show CDR1 as GTSNPN and CDR2 as SVGIG (reference sequence). This CDR3 is CAWSVQVEYEQYF. CDR3 coding DNA: TGTGCCTGGAGTGTACAAGTAGAATACGAGCAGTACTTC.

V and J are TRBV5-1 and TRBJ2-5; D is tentatively TRBD1 or TRBD2 (6 bases each). The CDR3 consists of 15 residues. Germline assignment: CDR1 SGHRS and CDR2 YFSETQ. V was clipped by 7 bases and J by 2 bases, with 18 bases between them. CDR3 loop: CASYTRLGGQETQYF. The CDR3 DNA follows: TGCGCCAGCTATACGCGCTTAGGGGGGCAAGAGACCCAGTACTTC. The full variable domain, with the rest looked up from reference TRBV5-1 and TRBJ2-5, is KAGVTQTPRYLIKTRGQQVTLSCSPISGHRSVSWYQQTPGQGLQFLFEYFSETQRNKGNFPGRFSGRQFSNSRSEMNVSTLELGDSALYLCASYTRLGGQETQYFGPGTRLLVL.

This rearrangement joins TRBV18 to TRBJ2-2; D ambiguous. Germline-derived CDR1 and CDR2 are KGHSH and LQKENI. This CDR3 comprises 15 residues. Trimming cost V 4 bases and J 0 bases, with 9 bases left between them. The CDR3 DNA reads TGTGCCAGCTCACAACTAAAATCGAACACCGGGGAGCTGTTTTTT. Its translation is CASSQLKSNTGELFF.

In the case of this clone: The sample has other DNA sequences that encode this CDR3 too. This rearrangement joins TRBV7-2 to TRBJ1-5, with 9 bases that match TRBD1. J gave up 6 bases and V 3 bases, and 0 bases lay outside the gene matches. Germline loops: CDR1 SGHTA, CDR2 FQGNSA. The CDR3 extends over 13 amino acids. As DNA, the CDR3 is TGTGCCAGCAGCTTGGACAGGGGTCAGCCCCAGCATTTT. Amino acids: CASSLDRGQPQHF. The full variable domain, rest sourced from reference TRBV7-2 and TRBJ1-5, is GAGVSQSPSNKVTEKGKDVELRCDPISGHTALYWYRQSLGQGLEFLIYFQGNSAPDKSGLPSDRFSAERTGGSVSTLTIQRTQQEDSAVYLCASSLDRGQPQHFGDGTRLSIL.

This sequence joins TRBV6-5 and TRBJ2-7; 16 bases are shared with TRBD2. Germline loops: CDR1 MNHEY, CDR2 SVGAGI. The length of the CDR3 is 16 residues. Losses at the gene ends were 1 base for V and 9 bases for J; bases not matched to a gene: 6. The CDR3 sequence is CASSYYPGTSGRGQYF. In nucleotides, the CDR3 is TGTGCCAGCAGTTACTACCCAGGGACTAGCGGGAGGGGGCAGTACTTC.

This rearrangement joins TRBV30 to TRBJ2-7; maybe TRBD1 (5 bases). V gave up 5 bases and J gave up 0 bases, with 14 bases separating them. CDR3 size: 14 residues. In germline, CDR1 is GTSNPN, CDR2 SVGIG (reference sequence). The CDR3: CAWGLQGSSYEQYF. The CDR3 DNA follows: TGTGCCTGGGGGCTCCAGGGTAGCTCCTACGAGCAGTACTTC.

This chain uses TRBV7-6 with TRBJ2-3; the match to TRBD2 covers 11 bases. V dropped 4 bases and J dropped 1; count of bases not matched to a gene: 7. The CDR3 contains 17 residues. CDR1 and CDR2 (germline): SGHVS, FNYEAQ. CDR3 residues: CASSSRHSGRGTDTQYF. CDR3 nucleotide sequence: TGTGCCAGCAGCTCCAGGCATAGCGGGAGGGGCACAGATACGCAGTATTTT.

The chain uses TRBV29-1 and TRBJ2-3; D gene ambiguous. Germline V gives CDR1 SQVTM, CDR2 ANQGSEA. The CDR3 consists of 11 residues. V was cut by 8 bases and J by 4 bases, with 10 bases left in between. The CDR3 protein is CSLLKADTQYF. As DNA, the CDR3 is TGCAGCTTGCTGAAGGCAGATACGCAGTATTTT.

The rearrangement uses TRBV10-3 and TRBJ2-5; 7 bases line up with TRBD1. The CDR3 runs 11 residues. V gave up 11 bases and J gave up 2 bases; unmatched junction bases: 2. Germline values: CDR1 ENHRY, CDR2 SYGVKD. The CDR3 spells CASGQQETQYF. In DNA, the CDR3 is TGTGCCTCGGGACAGCAAGAGACCCAGTACTTC.

The DNA of the CDR3 is TGTGCCTGGAGTGAGGGCACAGATACGCAGTATTTT. Amino acids: CAWSEGTDTQYF. This chain connects TRBV30 to TRBJ2-3, with no clear D. The germline gives CDR1 GTSNPN, CDR2 SVGIG (reference sequence). V was trimmed by 1 base and J by 1 base, leaving 3 bases between them. CDR3 length: 12 amino acids.

CDR3 sequence (DNA): TGTGCCTGGAGTACTACCTTCTCTGGAAACACCATATATTTT. It codes for CAWSTTFSGNTIYF. The rearrangement links TRBV30 to TRBJ1-3, with D unresolved. V lost 2 bases to trimming and J lost 0 bases, with 8 bases between them. The CDR3 contains 14 residues. Germline assignment: CDR1 GTSNPN and CDR2 SVGIG (reference sequence).

The rearrangement uses TRBV5-4 and TRBJ2-7; 7 bases line up with TRBD1. V was pared by 4 bases and J by 5 bases, with 12 bases of the junction left unmatched. There are 15 residues in the CDR3. CDR1 SGHNT and CDR2 YYREEE come from the germline V gene (reference sequence). This CDR3 is CASSPYDRVLNEQYF. The CDR3 bases are TGTGCCAGCAGCCCCTACGACAGGGTCCTCAACGAGCAGTACTTC.

The chain has TRBV2 and TRBJ2-1; TRBD2 matches at 8 bases. Germline V lookup: CDR1 SNHLY, CDR2 FYNNEI. Trimming took 4 bases from V and 6 from J; bases not matched to a gene: 8. The CDR3 is 15 amino acids. CDR3 nucleotide sequence: TGTGCCAGCAGTGGAAGGACTAGCCCCAGCAATGAGCAGTTCTTC. Protein: CASSGRTSPSNEQFF.

J is TRBJ2-3 and V is TRBV2; D unclear. Per germline, CDR1 SNHLY and CDR2 FYNNEI. Trimming left V 7 bases short and J 6 bases short, with 11 bases between. This CDR3 spans 12 amino acids. The CDR3 reads CASNRAEDTQYF. The CDR3 DNA sequence: TGTGCCAGCAACCGGGCCGAGGATACGCAGTATTTT.

V is TRBV18 and J is TRBJ1-3; no definite D call. Trimming took 2 bases from V and 2 from J, leaving 13 bases between them. CDR3 length: 16 residues. Germline assignment: CDR1 KGHSH and CDR2 LQKENI. CDR3 region: CASSPSEGRAGNTIYF. The DNA of the CDR3 is TGTGCCAGCTCACCATCGGAGGGCCGCGCTGGAAACACCATATATTTT. The full variable domain, rest sourced from reference TRBV18 and TRBJ1-3, is NAGVMQNPRHLVRRRGQEARLRCSPMKGHSHVYWYRQLPEEGLKFMVYLQKENIIDESGMPKERFSAEFPKEGPSILRIQQVVRGDSAAYFCASSPSEGRAGNTIYFGEGSWLTVV.

J is TRBJ2-7 and V is TRBV28, with TRBD2 matching 9 bases. Trimming at V came to 4 bases and at J to 4 bases, leaving 8 bases not matched to a gene. The CDR3 is 15 amino acids. Germline values: CDR1 MDHEN, CDR2 SYDVKM. CDR3 nucleotides: TGTGCCAGCAGTTCTGGGGGGACTAGCAATTACGAGCAGTACTTC. Translating it yields CASSSGGTSNYEQYF.

J is TRBJ2-7 and V is TRBV10-1; 11 bases align to TRBD2. The CDR3 has 16 residues. From germline, CDR1 is WNHNN and CDR2 SYGVQD (reference sequence). V gave up 7 bases and J gave up 0 bases; unmatched junction bases: 8. The CDR3 nucleotides read TGCGCCAGCAAACCTAGCGGGAGGCCGAGCTCCTACGAGCAGTACTTC. Encoded protein: CASKPSGRPSSYEQYF.

Only a few counts were recorded for this clone. The CDR3 ends on some other residue instead of the conserved phenylalanine or tryptophan, so this is likely a read error. No DNA is shown, since the ends of the CDR3 on it are uncertain; the CDR3 is the one TCRdb lists. V usage is TRBV21-1 and J usage is TRBJ1-1. TRBV21-1 is noted as a pseudogene. The CDR3 is 8 residues long, ends included. The CDR3 protein is CASSKASG.